This T cell receptor beta chain was identified during a study of cytomegalovirus exposure and HLA in healthy donors. Across the whole study: There were 100 million to 130 million unique TCR beta sequences, drawn from about 179 million T cells, in an earlier analysis. About 85 million unique TCRs from HLA-typed donors were held in an early release of data. Whole-study findings and limits: A few chains linked to CMV were shown in vitro to be specific for CMV antigens.

This CDR3 region has 16 residues. V lost 4 bases, J lost 2 bases, and 8 bases stayed unmatched. CDR1 and CDR2 from the germline V gene are MRHNA and SNTAGT. As concerns this clone: Antigen: not known.

PCR was performed using 60 Vbeta and 13 Jbeta primers. Original handling: Later, an analysis found around 77 million unique TCR beta chains, and 9.5 million to 12 million of these were shared. The repertoire was sequenced with immunoSEQ multiplex PCR; TCRdb's copy has only in-frame clones and lacks some. V and J calls and clone size follow that table, whereas D and trimming were derived from the DNA. The sample lists approximately 170,000 clones, 74% occurring once. V usage is TRBV6-4 and J usage is TRBJ2-7, with 10 bases aligning to TRBD1. This clonotype was obtained from a young woman in good health and CMV-seropositive. Sequencing was performed on PBMCs. The CDR3 region has the DNA TGTGCCAGCAGTGTAACGGGACAGGGGTCGACCTACGAGCAGTACTTC. Protein: CASSVTGQGSTYEQYF.